The 22 T cell receptor beta chains reported below all come from one sample, sequenced in a study of blood T cells in healthy people across ages. Alongside a J-beta primer mix, a sample-barcoded 5' primer served in a second PCR lasting 7 to 11 cycles. Each CDR3 protein is one row after TCRdb ran MiXCR on the 5' RACE reads. The sample consists of about 1.6 million distinct CDR3 sequences, about 35% of them appearing once. Sequenced sample: blood. These receptors all stem from a woman aged 30 to 39 in good health.

On this clonotype itself: Its ends do not fully match the called genes, so a read error is possible. V is TRBV3-1 and J is TRBJ1-1; 7 bases agree with TRBD1. The CDR3 spans 16 residues. Germline V gene lookup returns CDR1 LGHDT and CDR2 YNNKEL (reference sequence). Here the CDR3 reads CARSPGAGTANTEAFF. In DNA form, the CDR3 reads TGTGCCCGCAGCCCAGGAGCCGGGACAGCTAACACTGAAGCTTTCTTT.

This chain uses TRBV15 with TRBJ2-4, with D hard to call. Trimming cost V 1 base and J 13 bases, with 23 bases left between them. Germline V gene lookup returns CDR1 LNHNV and CDR2 YYDKDF (reference sequence). This CDR3 is 16 amino acids long. The CDR3 DNA reads as TGTGCCACCAGCAGAGGCTTTGACGTCGGAGCAGGAGAGCAGTACTTC. Translation: CATSRGFDVGAGEQYF.

The chain carries TRBV14 and TRBJ2-1; D remains ambiguous. CDR3 length equals 15 residues. The germline V and J ends were trimmed by 1 base and 6 bases, with 13 bases remaining between them. CDR1 is SGHDN and CDR2 is FVKESK in the germline V gene. The CDR3 DNA follows: TGTGCCAGCAGCCAAGTGCGCGCAAGTCTCAATGAGCAGTTCTTC. This encodes CASSQVRASLNEQFF. Using reference TRBV14 and TRBJ2-1 for the parts outside the CDR3, the full variable domain is EAGVTQFPSHSVIEKGQTVTLRCDPISGHDNLYWYRRVMGKEIKFLLHFVKESKQDESGMPNNRFLAERTGGTYSTLKVQPAELEDSGVYFCASSQVRASLNEQFFGPGTRLTVL.

The chain joins TRBV12-3 or TRBV12-4 to TRBJ2-1; D ambiguous. The CDR3 sequence is 14 residues long. The ends were cut back, 7 bases at V and 0 bases at J, with 10 bases in the middle. In DNA, the CDR3 is TGTGCCAGCATGGGCGCTGTCTCCTACAATGAGCAGTTCTTC. Encoded protein: CASMGAVSYNEQFF.

J is TRBJ2-7 and V is TRBV6-1; maybe TRBD1 (6 bases). Trimming left V 5 bases short and J 0 bases short, with 17 bases between. This CDR3 is built from 16 residues. The germline V gene encodes CDR1 MNHNS and CDR2 SASEGT. CDR3 sequence (DNA): TGTGCCAGCAGTCGAACCGCCGACAGGACCTCCTACGAGCAGTACTTC. It encodes CASSRTADRTSYEQYF.

This clonotype turned up a few times. The rearrangement links TRBV28 to TRBJ2-7; TRBD1 aligns across 9 bases. V was clipped by 5 bases and J by 3 bases; unmatched bases: 8. This CDR3 is built from 15 residues. From germline, CDR1 is MDHEN and CDR2 SYDVKM. Here the CDR3 reads CASSPTSGQGYEQYF. The CDR3 DNA reads as TGTGCCAGCAGTCCAACCTCGGGACAGGGCTACGAGCAGTACTTC.

J is TRBJ1-2 and V is TRBV4-2; no reliable D call. Trimming left V 0 bases short and J 5 bases short, with 7 bases between. Germline CDR1 reads LGHNA; CDR2 reads YNFKEQ. CDR3 length: 13 amino acids. CDR3 protein: CASSQDGDYGYTF. The DNA for the CDR3 is TGTGCCAGCAGCCAAGACGGAGATTATGGCTACACCTTC.

The table lists this clonotype with a few counts. V is TRBV7-2 and J is TRBJ1-2; a possible D gene is TRBD1 (6 bases). This CDR3 has 15 residues. The germline V and J ends were trimmed by 2 bases and 0 bases, with 10 bases remaining between them. Per germline, CDR1 SGHTA and CDR2 FQGNSA. The CDR3 sequence: CASSLYTGTNYGYTF. The DNA for the CDR3 is TGTGCCAGCAGCTTATATACAGGGACTAACTATGGCTACACCTTC. The whole variable domain, remainder taken from reference TRBV7-2 and TRBJ1-2, is GAGVSQSPSNKVTEKGKDVELRCDPISGHTALYWYRQSLGQGLEFLIYFQGNSAPDKSGLPSDRFSAERTGGSVSTLTIQRTQQEDSAVYLCASSLYTGTNYGYTFGSGTRLTVV.

In its sample, this clonotype was seen a few times. The chain uses TRBV20-1 and TRBJ1-2, with 7 bases that match TRBD1. The CDR3 extends over 16 amino acids. Germline values: CDR1 DFQATT, CDR2 SNEGSKA (reference sequence). J gave up 6 bases and V 2 bases, and 15 bases lay outside the gene matches. Here the CDR3 DNA reads TGCAGTGCTAGATCCCGCGACAGGGTTAAAGTAAATGGCTACACCTTC. As protein: CSARSRDRVKVNGYTF.

The chain carries TRBV15 and TRBJ2-1; the D gene could be TRBD1 or TRBD2 (5 bases each). The V gene lost 5 bases and the J gene lost 5 bases, with 16 bases spanning the gap. Germline assignment: CDR1 LNHNV and CDR2 YYDKDF (reference sequence). CDR3 size: 15 residues. The CDR3 DNA is TGTGCCACCAGCCCTAGAGGGACGGGGAACAATGAGCAGTTCTTC. Translation gives CATSPRGTGNNEQFF.

The sample holds a few counts of this clonotype. This rearrangement joins TRBV12-3 or TRBV12-4 to TRBJ2-1, with D perhaps assigned TRBD1 or TRBD2 (5 bases each). This CDR3 spans 14 amino acids. The V gene lost 7 bases and the J gene lost 0 bases, with 10 bases spanning the gap. The CDR3 coding sequence is TGTGCCAGCAAACGGGGCAACTCCTACAATGAGCAGTTCTTC. It encodes CASKRGNSYNEQFF.

The table lists this clonotype with many counts. The chain is built from TRBV12-3 or TRBV12-4 and TRBJ2-1, with D uncertain. Trimming took 2 bases from V and 8 from J, leaving 4 bases between them. There are 11 residues in the CDR3. In DNA form, the CDR3 reads TGTGCCAGCAGTTTAATCCATGAGCAGTTCTTC. Protein product: CASSLIHEQFF.

This clonotype was recorded only once. V is TRBV20-1 and J is TRBJ1-5; D uncertain. V was shortened by 1 base and J by 5 bases, with 15 bases between the two germline ends. CDR3 size: 15 residues. The germline CDR1 and CDR2 sequences are DFQATT and SNEGSKA (reference sequence). CDR3 bases: TGCAGTGCTAGAGTGGCCGTAGATACCTATCAGCCCCAGCATTTT. Encoded protein: CSARVAVDTYQPQHF.

This clonotype came up a few times. The V call is TRBV7-9, the J call TRBJ2-5; D unresolved. CDR3 length: 14 amino acids. Trimming took 4 bases from V and 0 from J, leaving 9 bases between them. Germline assignment: CDR1 SEHNR and CDR2 FQNEAQ (reference sequence). Here the CDR3 DNA reads TGTGCCAGCAGCTGGGCCGTGAACCAAGAGACCCAGTACTTC. Residues: CASSWAVNQETQYF.

This clonotype occurred a few times. The V and J genes are TRBV29-1 and TRBJ1-2; weak D call: TRBD1 (5 bases). Germline V lookup: CDR1 SQVTM, CDR2 ANQGSEA. This CDR3 contains 12 residues. Trimming left V 4 bases short and J 7 bases short, with 13 bases between. DNA for the CDR3: TGCAGCGTTGTAGGACAAGCTAGTGGCTACACCTTC. This gives the protein CSVVGQASGYTF.

The genes are TRBV28 and TRBJ1-4; D call uncertain. The CDR3 consists of 14 residues. V lost 6 bases and J 4 bases, leaving 12 bases between the germline ends. The germline CDR1 and CDR2 sequences are MDHEN and SYDVKM. The CDR3 sequence: CASSLLIVNEKLFF. For the CDR3, the DNA is TGTGCCAGCAGCCTCCTTATAGTTAATGAAAAACTGTTTTTT.

In its sample, this clonotype was seen a few times. CDR3 sequence reads: CASSVGQGTKNIQYF. CDR3 DNA sequence: TGTGCCAGCAGTGTGGGACAGGGGACCAAAAACATTCAGTACTTC. V and J are TRBV6-1 and TRBJ2-4, with 10 bases identical to TRBD1. Germline CDR1 MNHNS, CDR2 SASEGT. The CDR3 totals 15 residues. V lost 4 bases, J lost 2 bases, and 2 bases stayed unmatched.

This clonotype has just a few counts. The chain combines TRBV15 with TRBJ1-2, with D perhaps TRBD1 (5 bases). The CDR3 is made up of 13 amino acids. Looked up from germline, CDR1 is LNHNV and CDR2 is YYDKDF (reference sequence). Trimming stripped 2 bases from V and 3 bases from J, with 7 bases between. CDR3 amino acids: CATSRQGYYGYTF. The CDR3 nucleotides are TGTGCCACCAGCAGACAGGGATACTATGGCTACACCTTC.

V is TRBV12-3 or TRBV12-4 and J is TRBJ2-2; 9 bases agree with TRBD1. The CDR3 has 15 residues. The J segment lost 4 bases and the V segment lost 3 bases, leaving 3 bases of the junction unmatched. The CDR3 reads CASSLTGGTTGELFF. In nucleotides, the CDR3 is TGTGCCAGCAGTTTGACAGGGGGGACCACCGGGGAGCTGTTTTTT.

This clonotype was seen more than once but under ten times. The V and J genes are TRBV10-3 and TRBJ1-1; D call uncertain. Germline V gives CDR1 ENHRY, CDR2 SYGVKD. V was shortened by 4 bases and J by 1 base, with 10 bases between the two germline ends. The CDR3 runs 14 residues. The chain's CDR3 is CAISAGFRNTEAFF. The CDR3 DNA reads as TGTGCCATCAGTGCGGGTTTCAGGAACACTGAAGCTTTCTTT.

Remarks on this clonotype: One end of the junction is discordant with germline, which a read error may explain. The gene calls are TRBV14 and TRBJ2-3; TRBD2 aligns across 7 bases. Germline assignment: CDR1 SGHDN and CDR2 FVKESK. This CDR3 has 14 amino acids. The CDR3 sequence: CTSSPGLRTDTQYF. In DNA form, the CDR3 reads TGTACCAGCAGCCCGGGACTACGCACAGATACGCAGTATTTT.

This clonotype was recorded many times. The V and J genes are TRBV20-1 and TRBJ2-3; a possible D gene is TRBD2 (5 bases). The CDR3 is 11 residues long. Trimming removed 7 bases from V and 3 bases from J, with 8 bases in between. Per germline, CDR1 DFQATT and CDR2 SNEGSKA (reference sequence). Here the CDR3 DNA reads TGCAGTGGCAGGAGGACAGATACGCAGTATTTT. Amino acid sequence: CSGRRTDTQYF.